This TCR beta chain was recovered during a study of breast tumors, draining lymph nodes, adjacent tissues. One entry per CDR3 protein, called by TCRdb with MiXCR from the multiplex PCR reads. The sample lists 150,000 to 250,000 distinct CDR3 sequences, roughly 31% occurring once. Axillary draining lymph nodes of breast cancer patients supplied the node samples. Study-wide results and limits: Luminal-like breast cancer showed significantly higher tumor–nontumor repertoire similarity than basal-like. Data only fit, rather than demonstrated, lymph node origin of most tumor T cells.

In this sample, this clonotype turned up many times. Its antigen is currently unknown. Trimming stripped 6 bases from V and 5 bases from J, with 14 bases between. This CDR3 has 12 amino acids. Germline CDR1 is DFQATT and CDR2 is SNEGSKA (reference sequence). Sequenced: axillary lymph node tissue. The chain links TRBV20-1 to TRBJ2-7; unclear D gene. This receptor was taken from a female donor with breast cancer. Some clones in this sample may be carry-over from other donors' samples. CDR3 residues: CSALKATDEQYF. DNA for the CDR3: TGCAGTGCCCTCAAGGCGACGGACGAGCAGTACTTC.